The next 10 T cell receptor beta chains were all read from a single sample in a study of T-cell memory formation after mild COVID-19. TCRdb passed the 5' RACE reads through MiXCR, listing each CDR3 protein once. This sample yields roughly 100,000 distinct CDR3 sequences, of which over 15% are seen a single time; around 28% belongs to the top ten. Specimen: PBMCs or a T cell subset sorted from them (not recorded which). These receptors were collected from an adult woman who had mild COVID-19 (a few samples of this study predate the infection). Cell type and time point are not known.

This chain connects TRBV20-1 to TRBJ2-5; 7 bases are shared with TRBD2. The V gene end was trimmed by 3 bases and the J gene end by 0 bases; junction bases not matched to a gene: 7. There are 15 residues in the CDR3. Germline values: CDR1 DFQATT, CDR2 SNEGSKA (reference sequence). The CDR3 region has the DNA TGCAGTGCTAGGGAGGGACTAACCTACCAAGAGACCCAGTACTTC. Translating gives CSAREGLTYQETQYF.

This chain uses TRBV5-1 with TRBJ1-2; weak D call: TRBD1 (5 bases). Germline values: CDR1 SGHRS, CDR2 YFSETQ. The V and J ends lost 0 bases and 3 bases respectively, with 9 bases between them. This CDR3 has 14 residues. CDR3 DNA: TGCGCCAGCAGCTTGGTAAGAGGGGACTATGGCTACACCTTC. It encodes CASSLVRGDYGYTF.

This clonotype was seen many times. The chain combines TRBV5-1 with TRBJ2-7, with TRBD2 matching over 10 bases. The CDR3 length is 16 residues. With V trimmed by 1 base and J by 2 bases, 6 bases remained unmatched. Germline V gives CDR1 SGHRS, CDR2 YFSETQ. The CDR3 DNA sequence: TGCGCCAGCAGCTTGACTAGCGGGATGGTCGCCTACGAGCAGTACTTC. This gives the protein CASSLTSGMVAYEQYF.

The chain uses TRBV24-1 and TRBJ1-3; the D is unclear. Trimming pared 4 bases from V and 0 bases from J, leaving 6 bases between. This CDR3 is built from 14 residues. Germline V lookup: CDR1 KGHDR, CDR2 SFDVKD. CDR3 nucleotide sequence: TGTGCCACCAGTGACCCGAACTCTGGAAACACCATATATTTT. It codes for CATSDPNSGNTIYF.

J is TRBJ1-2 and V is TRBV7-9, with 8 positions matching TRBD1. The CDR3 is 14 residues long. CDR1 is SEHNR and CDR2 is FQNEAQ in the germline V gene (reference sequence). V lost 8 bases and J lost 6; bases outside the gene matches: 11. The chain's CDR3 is CASSQDRGWDGYTF. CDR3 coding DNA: TGTGCCAGCTCCCAAGACAGGGGATGGGATGGCTACACCTTC.

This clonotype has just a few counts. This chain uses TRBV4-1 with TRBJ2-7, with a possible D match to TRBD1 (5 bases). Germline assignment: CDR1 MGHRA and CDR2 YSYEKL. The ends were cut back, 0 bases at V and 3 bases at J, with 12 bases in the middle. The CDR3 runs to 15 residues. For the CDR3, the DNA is TGCGCCAGCAGCCAAGAGTGGCAGGGAATCTACGAGCAGTACTTC. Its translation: CASSQEWQGIYEQYF.

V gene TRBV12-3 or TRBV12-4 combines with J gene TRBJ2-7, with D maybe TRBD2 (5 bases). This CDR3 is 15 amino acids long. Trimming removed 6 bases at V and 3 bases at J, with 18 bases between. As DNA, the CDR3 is TGTGCCAGCAGCTTCCACCCCGGACTGAACTACGAGCAGTACTTC. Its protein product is CASSFHPGLNYEQYF.

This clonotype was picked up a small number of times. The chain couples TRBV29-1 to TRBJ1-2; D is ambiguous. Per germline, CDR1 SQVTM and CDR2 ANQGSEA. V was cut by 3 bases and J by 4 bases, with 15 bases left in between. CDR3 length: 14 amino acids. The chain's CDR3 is CSVDSSQPVYGYTF. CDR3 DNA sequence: TGCAGCGTTGATTCCAGCCAGCCCGTCTATGGCTACACCTTC.

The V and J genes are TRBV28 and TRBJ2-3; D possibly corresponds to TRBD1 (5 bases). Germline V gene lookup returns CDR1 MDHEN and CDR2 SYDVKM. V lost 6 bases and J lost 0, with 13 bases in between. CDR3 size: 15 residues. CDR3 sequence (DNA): TGTGCCAGCAGGCTCGCTAGGGGAAGCACAGATACGCAGTATTTT. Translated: CASRLARGSTDTQYF.

The CDR3 DNA sequence: TGTGCCAGCAGCCAAGGGGGGGGGAGCCTCTCCTACGAGCAGTACTTC. It encodes CASSQGGGSLSYEQYF. V usage is TRBV4-2 and J usage is TRBJ2-7; 7 bases map to TRBD2. Germline V lookup: CDR1 LGHNA, CDR2 YNFKEQ. This CDR3 is 16 amino acids long. With V trimmed by 1 base and J by 0 bases, 6 bases remained unmatched.